The present T cell receptor (beta chain) was sequenced within a study of cytomegalovirus exposure and HLA in healthy donors. Overall study results and limits: Donors belonging to an Asian-associated ancestry cluster reportedly showed fewer N-insertions in productive TCRs than the roughly 700-donor mean, according to what a later analysis found. Researchers catalogued about 150 TCR beta chains as cytomegalovirus-associated.

Everyone who donated was a healthy bone marrow donor. The CDR3 runs 15 residues. V lost 4 bases to trimming and J lost 1 base, with 11 bases between them. Per the germline V gene, CDR1 is ENHRY and CDR2 is SYGVKD. Worth noting for this clone: Its antigen remains unidentified.

With 60 Vbeta and 13 Jbeta primers, the PCR was carried out. Libraries were prepared by immunoSEQ multiplex PCR; TCRdb keeps only in-frame clonotypes and omits some of them. The sample lists 180,000 or so clones, roughly 85% seen once, with approximately 8.5% in the top ten. This sequence was found in a young man in good health and CMV-seropositive. J is TRBJ2-1 and V is TRBV10-3; D possibly corresponds to TRBD2 (5 bases). Sequenced: PBMCs. The CDR3 region is CAISATSDSYNEQFF. CDR3 DNA sequence: TGTGCCATCAGTGCTACTAGTGATTCCTACAATGAGCAGTTCTTC.